This note documents a single T cell receptor (beta chain) sequence. Its target is not known. The CDR3 extends over 14 amino acids. Looked up from germline, CDR1 is SGHNT and CDR2 is YENEEA. The V and J ends lost 0 bases and 4 bases respectively, with 9 bases between them. This record belongs to a study of siplizumab effects on memory and regulatory T cells. Overall study findings and caveats: Suppressive activity of Tregs proliferating in siplizumab cultures remained unconfirmed.

Clones were read by immunoSEQ multiplex PCR, and TCRdb kept only the in-frame ones, dropping some. The repertoire holds 4,000 to 5,000 clones, with 45% to 60% as singletons. Responder and stimulator cells in the mixed lymphocyte reaction were cultured together for roughly 6 days at 37°C. Sequencing was carried out using CFSE-low (dividing) CD4+ T cells sorted from an allogeneic mixed lymphocyte reaction. The clonotype originates from a human donor in good health; the cells came from an allogeneic mixed lymphocyte reaction. Some clones in this sample may be carry-over from other donors' samples. V gene TRBV11-3 combines with J gene TRBJ1-2, with D uncertain. The CDR3 nucleotides are TGTGCCAGCAGCTTAGATTGGCGGCTCTATGGCTACACCTTC. Encoded protein: CASSLDWRLYGYTF. The full variable domain, its missing parts supplied by reference TRBV11-3 and TRBJ1-2, is EAGVVQSPRYKIIEKKQPVAFWCNPISGHNTLYWYLQNLGQGPELLIRYENEEAVDDSQLPKDRFSAERLKGVDSTLKIQPAELGDSAVYLCASSLDWRLYGYTFGSGTRLTVV.